Listed here are 11 T cell receptor beta chains from one sample, sequenced in a study of PD-L1 blockade in urothelial cancer. Clones were read by immunoSEQ multiplex PCR, and TCRdb kept only the in-frame ones, dropping some. Among around 110,000 clones, around 89% were seen once, and the ten largest hold roughly 1.8%. Regarding time point: peripheral blood 6 weeks after treatment start. Sequences were derived from PBMCs, sampled around atezolizumab (anti-PD-L1) treatment. The receptors stem from a man aged 60-69 years with urothelial cancer.

CDR3: CASSPWADPVKLFF. CDR3 nucleotide sequence: TGTGCCAGCAGTCCCTGGGCAGATCCCGTGAAACTGTTTTTT. The chain couples TRBV6-1 to TRBJ1-4; D remains ambiguous. Trimming took off 5 bases at V and 11 bases at J, with 18 bases between the two ends. The CDR3 contains 14 residues. Germline CDR1 reads MNHNS; CDR2 reads SASEGT.

The chain employs TRBV2 and TRBJ1-1; no clear D gene. Trimming took 2 bases from V and 7 from J, leaving 11 bases between them. The CDR3 consists of 13 residues. The germline gives CDR1 SNHLY, CDR2 FYNNEI. The CDR3, as DNA: TGTGCCAGCAGTGAACAAATGGGAGGTGAAGCTTTCTTT. Its protein is CASSEQMGGEAFF. Based on the CDR3 plus reference TRBV2 and TRBJ1-1, the full variable domain is EPEVTQTPSHQVTQMGQEVILRCVPISNHLYFYWYRQILGQKVEFLVSFYNNEISEKSEIFDDQFSVERPDGSNFTLKIRSTKLEDSAMYFCASSEQMGGEAFFGQGTRLTVV.

The chain has TRBV11-2 and TRBJ2-7; D ambiguous. V lost 2 bases and J lost 6, with 17 bases in between. This CDR3 has 15 residues. Germline V gives CDR1 SGHAT, CDR2 FQNNGV. CDR3 loop: CASSLISGNSVEQYF. CDR3 sequence (DNA): TGTGCCAGCAGCTTAATTTCGGGTAATTCAGTCGAGCAGTACTTC.

The chain uses TRBV4-2 and TRBJ2-3, with a possible D match to TRBD1 (7 bases). The CDR3 is made up of 13 amino acids. Germline V gene lookup returns CDR1 LGHNA and CDR2 YNFKEQ. Trimming took off 2 bases at V and 8 bases at J, with 11 bases between the two ends. DNA of the CDR3: TGTGCCAGCAGCCAATCAGGGGGAGGTACGCAGTATTTT. Protein product: CASSQSGGGTQYF.

This rearrangement joins TRBV11-2 to TRBJ2-3, with TRBD2 identical over 11 bases. The CDR3 runs 15 residues. CDR1 SGHAT and CDR2 FQNNGV come from the germline V gene. With 5 bases clipped from V and 2 bases from J, the junction kept 3 bases outside the gene matches. CDR3 residues: CASSKLAGDTDTQYF. CDR3 DNA: TGTGCCAGCAGCAAACTAGCGGGGGACACAGATACGCAGTATTTT.

With regard to this clone: A read error may produce the germline difference seen at one junction end. V and J are TRBV13 and TRBJ2-1, with TRBD2 matching 7 bases. Germline CDR1 is PRHDT and CDR2 is FYEKMQ (reference sequence). The CDR3 totals 12 residues. The CDR3 DNA sequence: TGTGCCAGCAGTTTAGCGGGCAATGAGCAGTTCTTC. Translated: CASSLAGNEQFF. Full variable domain (outside the CDR3, taken from reference TRBV13 and TRBJ2-1): AAGVIQSPRHLIKEKRETATLKCYPIPRHDTVYWYQQGPGQDPQFLISFYEKMQSDKGSIPDRFSAQQFSDYHSELNMSSLELGDSALYFCASSLAGNEQFFGPGTRLTVL.

The CDR3 sequence is CASSRNRGSNQPQHF. CDR3 nucleotides: TGTGCCAGTAGCCGGAACAGGGGAAGCAATCAGCCCCAGCATTTT. This chain uses TRBV19 with TRBJ1-5; 7 bases fit TRBD1. V was pared by 6 bases and J by 1 base, with 6 bases of the junction left unmatched. Germline V gene data show CDR1 as LNHDA and CDR2 as SQIVND (reference sequence). The CDR3 covers 15 residues.

The CDR3 DNA reads TGTGCCAGCAGCTTAGGGCGGGAGTGGTACGAGCAGTACTTC. The encoded protein is CASSLGREWYEQYF. This chain connects TRBV7-2 to TRBJ2-7, with TRBD2 identical over 7 bases. The CDR3 totals 14 residues. Germline CDR1 reads SGHTA; CDR2 reads FQGNSA. Losses at the gene ends were 1 base for V and 4 bases for J; bases not matched to a gene: 4. The full variable domain, in which reference TRBV7-2 and TRBJ2-7 provide the parts outside the CDR3, is GAGVSQSPSNKVTEKGKDVELRCDPISGHTALYWYRQSLGQGLEFLIYFQGNSAPDKSGLPSDRFSAERTGGSVSTLTIQRTQQEDSAVYLCASSLGREWYEQYFGPGTRLTVT.

The chain joins TRBV6-1 to TRBJ2-5; 8 nucleotides line up with TRBD2. The CDR3 covers 14 residues. The J segment lost 5 bases and the V segment lost 2 bases, leaving 4 bases of the junction unmatched. In germline, CDR1 is MNHNS, CDR2 SASEGT. The CDR3 reads CASSESGSGETQYF. The CDR3 nucleotides are TGTGCCAGCAGTGAAAGCGGGAGCGGGGAGACCCAGTACTTC.

The chain carries TRBV4-3 and TRBJ1-2, with 7 bases that match TRBD1. The V gene's germline CDR1 is LGHNA and CDR2 YSLEER. The V and J ends lost 0 bases and 3 bases, in that order; junction bases with no gene match: 7. The CDR3 is made up of 16 amino acids. Here the CDR3 reads CASSQESQGGYYGYTF. The CDR3 bases are TGCGCCAGCAGCCAAGAATCGCAGGGGGGATACTATGGCTACACCTTC.

V and J are TRBV9 and TRBJ2-5; 7 bases line up with TRBD2. This CDR3 is 14 amino acids long. Germline V gene lookup returns CDR1 SGDLS and CDR2 YYNGEE. V lost 3 bases and J lost 2; bases outside the gene matches: 4. CDR3 sequence reads: CASSGGGFQETQYF. The DNA of the CDR3 is TGTGCCAGCAGCGGGGGGGGGTTTCAAGAGACCCAGTACTTC.